The following is a T cell receptor (beta chain) sequence with its context. This specimen belongs to a study of blood T cells in healthy people across ages. V shed 4 bases, J shed 3 bases, and the junction held 14 bases outside the gene matches. Germline V CDR1 and CDR2: MNHEY, SVGAGI. The CDR3 consists of 18 residues. Primers used in a second PCR of roughly 6 to 12 cycles were a sample-barcoded 5' primer and a J-beta primer mix. MiXCR, applied by TCRdb to the 5' RACE reads, yields one record per CDR3 protein. The sample carries over 700,000 distinct CDR3 sequences, about 48% recorded once. The chain links TRBV6-5 to TRBJ2-3; 9 positions agree with TRBD2. Sequencing was carried out using blood. This receptor was identified in a man older than 75 in good health. DNA for the CDR3: TGTGCCAGCAGTTCCAGGCGTGGGCGGGAGGGCCCAACAGATACGCAGTATTTT. This encodes CASSSRRGREGPTDTQYF.